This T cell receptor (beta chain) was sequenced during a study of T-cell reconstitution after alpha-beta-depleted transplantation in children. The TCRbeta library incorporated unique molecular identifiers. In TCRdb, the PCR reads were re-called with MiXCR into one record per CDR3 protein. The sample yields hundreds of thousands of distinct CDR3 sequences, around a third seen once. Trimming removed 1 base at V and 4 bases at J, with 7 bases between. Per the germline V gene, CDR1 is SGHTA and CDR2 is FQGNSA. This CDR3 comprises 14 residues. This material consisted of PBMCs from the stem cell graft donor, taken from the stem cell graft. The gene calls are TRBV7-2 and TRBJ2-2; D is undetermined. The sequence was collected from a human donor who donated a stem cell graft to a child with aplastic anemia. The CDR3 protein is CASSLDTRTGELFF. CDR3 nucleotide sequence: TGTGCCAGCAGCTTAGATACCCGCACCGGGGAGCTGTTTTTT.